This TCR beta chain was obtained from a study of T cells in localized non-small cell lung cancer. General observations from the study: In adjacent lung appeared a median 57 of the top 100 tumor clones. Longer overall survival accompanied higher blood T cell density. Multi-region tumor sequencing was not done, so intratumor heterogeneity could not be excluded. Compared with tumor, uninvolved adjacent lung displayed greater T cell clonality, ranking highest overall.

There are 15 residues in the CDR3. V trimming: 5 bases; J trimming: 7 bases; junction bases outside the gene matches: 10. Germline CDR1 and CDR2: SGHNT and YENEEA. In regard to this clone: What it binds is not known.

Sequencing used immunoSEQ multiplex PCR; TCRdb keeps in-frame clones, though not all of them. The sample lists some 140,000 clones, more than 80% occurring once. Sequences were derived from peripheral blood, sampled before any cancer treatment. The receptor was derived from a female donor of 60 years or more with stage I lung adenocarcinoma. The genes are TRBV11-3 and TRBJ2-2, with 7 bases identical to TRBD1. The CDR3 DNA sequence: TGTGCCAGCAGCCTTGGGACAGCGCCGCACGGGGAGCTGTTTTTT. Encoded protein: CASSLGTAPHGELFF. Supplemented by reference TRBV11-3 and TRBJ2-2, the full variable domain reads EAGVVQSPRYKIIEKKQPVAFWCNPISGHNTLYWYLQNLGQGPELLIRYENEEAVDDSQLPKDRFSAERLKGVDSTLKIQPAELGDSAVYLCASSLGTAPHGELFFGEGSRLTVL.